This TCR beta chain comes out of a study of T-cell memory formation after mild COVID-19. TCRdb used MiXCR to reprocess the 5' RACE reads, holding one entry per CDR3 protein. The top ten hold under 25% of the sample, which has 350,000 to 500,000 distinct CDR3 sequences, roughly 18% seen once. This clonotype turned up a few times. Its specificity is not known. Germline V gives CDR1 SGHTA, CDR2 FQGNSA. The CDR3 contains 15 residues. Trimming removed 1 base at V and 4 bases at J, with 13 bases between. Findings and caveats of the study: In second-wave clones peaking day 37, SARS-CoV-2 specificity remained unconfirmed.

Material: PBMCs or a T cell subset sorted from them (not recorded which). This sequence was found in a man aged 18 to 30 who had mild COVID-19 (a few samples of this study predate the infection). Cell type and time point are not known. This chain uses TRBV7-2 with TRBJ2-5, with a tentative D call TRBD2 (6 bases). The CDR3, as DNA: TGTGCCAGCAGCTTAGGTGGGACCGGGGGAGAGACCCAGTACTTC. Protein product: CASSLGGTGGETQYF.